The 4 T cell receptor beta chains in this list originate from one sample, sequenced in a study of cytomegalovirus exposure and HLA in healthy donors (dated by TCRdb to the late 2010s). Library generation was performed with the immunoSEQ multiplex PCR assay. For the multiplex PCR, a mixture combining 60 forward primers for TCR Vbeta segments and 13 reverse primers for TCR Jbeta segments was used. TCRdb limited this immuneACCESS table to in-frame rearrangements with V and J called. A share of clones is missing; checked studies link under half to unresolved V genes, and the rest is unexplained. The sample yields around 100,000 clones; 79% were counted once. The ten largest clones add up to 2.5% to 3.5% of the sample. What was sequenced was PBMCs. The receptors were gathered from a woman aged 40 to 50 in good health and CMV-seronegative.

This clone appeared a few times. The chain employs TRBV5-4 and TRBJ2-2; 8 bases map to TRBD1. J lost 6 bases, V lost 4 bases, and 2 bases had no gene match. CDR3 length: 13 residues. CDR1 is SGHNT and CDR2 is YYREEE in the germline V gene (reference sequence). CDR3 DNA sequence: TGTGCCAGCAGCGTGACAGGGGCCGGGGAGCTGTTTTTT. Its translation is CASSVTGAGELFF.

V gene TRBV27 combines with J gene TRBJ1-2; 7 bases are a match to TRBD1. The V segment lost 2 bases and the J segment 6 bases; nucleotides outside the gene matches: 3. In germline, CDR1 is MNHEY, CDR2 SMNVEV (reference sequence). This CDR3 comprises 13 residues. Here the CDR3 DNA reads TGTGCCAGCAGTTTAAACAGGGGAGATGGCTACACCTTC. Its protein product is CASSLNRGDGYTF.

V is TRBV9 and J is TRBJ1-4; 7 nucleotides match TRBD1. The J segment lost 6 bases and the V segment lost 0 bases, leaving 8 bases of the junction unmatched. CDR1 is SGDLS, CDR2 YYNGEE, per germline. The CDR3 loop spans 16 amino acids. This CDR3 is CASSVGPGQSDEKLFF. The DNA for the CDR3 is TGTGCCAGCAGCGTAGGGCCGGGACAGTCGGATGAAAAACTGTTTTTT.

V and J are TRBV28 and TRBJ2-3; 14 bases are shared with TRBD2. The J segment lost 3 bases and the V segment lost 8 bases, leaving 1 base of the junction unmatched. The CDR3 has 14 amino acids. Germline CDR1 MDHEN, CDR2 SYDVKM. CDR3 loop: CASGTSGGTDTQYF. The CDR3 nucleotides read TGTGCCAGCGGGACTAGCGGGGGAACAGATACGCAGTATTTT. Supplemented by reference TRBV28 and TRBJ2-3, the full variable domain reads DVKVTQSSRYLVKRTGEKVFLECVQDMDHENMFWYRQDPGLGLRLIYFSYDVKMKEKGDIPEGYSVSREKKERFSLILESASTNQTSMYLCASGTSGGTDTQYFGPGTRLTVL.